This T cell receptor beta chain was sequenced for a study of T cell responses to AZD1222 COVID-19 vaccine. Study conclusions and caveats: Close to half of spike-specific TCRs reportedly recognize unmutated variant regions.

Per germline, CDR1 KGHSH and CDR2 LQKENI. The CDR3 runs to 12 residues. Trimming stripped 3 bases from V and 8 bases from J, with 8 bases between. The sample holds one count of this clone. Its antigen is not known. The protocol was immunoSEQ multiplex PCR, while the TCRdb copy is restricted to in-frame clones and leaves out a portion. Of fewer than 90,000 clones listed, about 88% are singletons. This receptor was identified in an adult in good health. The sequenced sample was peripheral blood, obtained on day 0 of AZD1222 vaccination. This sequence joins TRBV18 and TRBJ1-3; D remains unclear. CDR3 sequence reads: CASSPSTDTIYF. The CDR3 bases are TGTGCCAGCTCACCCAGTACCGACACCATATATTTT. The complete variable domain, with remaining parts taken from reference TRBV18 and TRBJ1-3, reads NAGVMQNPRHLVRRRGQEARLRCSPMKGHSHVYWYRQLPEEGLKFMVYLQKENIIDESGMPKERFSAEFPKEGPSILRIQQVVRGDSAAYFCASSPSTDTIYFGEGSWLTVV.